This T cell receptor beta chain was identified during a study of T-cell reconstitution after alpha-beta-depleted transplantation in children. The CDR3 length is 19 residues. J lost 0 bases, V lost 3 bases, and 13 bases had no gene match. Germline V CDR1 and CDR2: SGHVS, FQNEAQ. Findings and caveats of the study: Approximately two months post-transplant, alpha-beta T cells reportedly originated from several hundred expanded graft clones. The study traced high day-60 TCRbeta diversity in some patients to surviving recipient T cells and thymic progenitors. Newly generated T cells supplied most T-cell counts and diversity one year post-transplant.

This clonotype was recorded at least ten times. Its cognate antigen is unknown. A library of TCRbeta sequences, prepared with unique molecular identifiers, was generated. TCRdb analysed the PCR reads with MiXCR anew, one entry per CDR3 protein. The sample consists of hundreds of thousands of distinct CDR3 sequences, around 13% of them appearing once. Sequences were derived from PBMCs, sampled before TCRalphabeta/CD19-depleted stem cell transplant. This rearrangement joins TRBV7-8 to TRBJ2-3; 9 bases are a match to TRBD1. The sequence derives from a girl aged 2-10 years with congenital amegakaryocytic thrombocytopenia, due to receive a stem cell transplant. Here the CDR3 reads CASSFLWDRDQFSTDTQYF. For the CDR3, the DNA is TGTGCCAGCAGCTTTTTGTGGGACAGGGATCAGTTTAGCACAGATACGCAGTATTTT.